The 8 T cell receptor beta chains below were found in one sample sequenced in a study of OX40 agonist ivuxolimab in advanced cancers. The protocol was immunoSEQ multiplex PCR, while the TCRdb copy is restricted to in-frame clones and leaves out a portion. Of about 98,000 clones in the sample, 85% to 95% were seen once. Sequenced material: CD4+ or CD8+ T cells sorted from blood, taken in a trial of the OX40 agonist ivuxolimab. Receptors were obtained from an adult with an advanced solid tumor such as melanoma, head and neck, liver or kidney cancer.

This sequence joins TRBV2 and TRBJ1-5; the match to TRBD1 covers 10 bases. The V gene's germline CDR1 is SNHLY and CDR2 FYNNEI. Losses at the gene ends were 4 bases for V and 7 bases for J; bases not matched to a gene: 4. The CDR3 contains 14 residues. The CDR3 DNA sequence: TGTGCCAGCAGTGGACAGGGGGCGGACCAGCCCCAGCATTTT. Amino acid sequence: CASSGQGADQPQHF. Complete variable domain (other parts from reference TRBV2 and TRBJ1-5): EPEVTQTPSHQVTQMGQEVILRCVPISNHLYFYWYRQILGQKVEFLVSFYNNEISEKSEIFDDQFSVERPDGSNFTLKIRSTKLEDSAMYFCASSGQGADQPQHFGDGTRLSIL.

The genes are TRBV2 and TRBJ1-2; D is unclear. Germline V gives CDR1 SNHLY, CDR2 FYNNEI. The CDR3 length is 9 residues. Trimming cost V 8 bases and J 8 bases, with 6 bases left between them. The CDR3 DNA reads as TGTGCCAGCCGGGGAGGCTACACCTTC. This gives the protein CASRGGYTF.

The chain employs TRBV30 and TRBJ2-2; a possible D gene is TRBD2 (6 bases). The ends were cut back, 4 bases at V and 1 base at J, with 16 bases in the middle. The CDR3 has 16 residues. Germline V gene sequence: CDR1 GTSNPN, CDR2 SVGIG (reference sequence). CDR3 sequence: CAWIRLRRENTGELFF. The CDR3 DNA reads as TGTGCCTGGATCAGGCTCCGGCGGGAGAACACCGGGGAGCTGTTTTTT. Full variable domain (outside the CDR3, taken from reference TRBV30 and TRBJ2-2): SQTIHQWPATLVQPVGSPLSLECTVEGTSNPNLYWYRQAAGRGLQLLFYSVGIGQISSEVPQNLSASRPQDRQFILSSKKLLLSDSGFYLCAWIRLRRENTGELFFGEGSRLTVL.

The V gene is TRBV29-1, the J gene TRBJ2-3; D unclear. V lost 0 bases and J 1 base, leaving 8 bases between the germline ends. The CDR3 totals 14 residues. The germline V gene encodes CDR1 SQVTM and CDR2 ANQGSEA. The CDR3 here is CSVEDSAGTDTQYF. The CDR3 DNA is TGCAGCGTTGAAGATTCGGCCGGCACAGATACGCAGTATTTT.

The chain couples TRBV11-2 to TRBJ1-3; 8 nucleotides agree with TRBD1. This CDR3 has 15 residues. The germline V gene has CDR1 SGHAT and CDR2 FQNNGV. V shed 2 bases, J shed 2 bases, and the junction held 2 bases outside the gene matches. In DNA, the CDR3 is TGTGCCAGCAGCTTATCGACAGGGGCTGGAAACACCATATATTTT. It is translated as CASSLSTGAGNTIYF.

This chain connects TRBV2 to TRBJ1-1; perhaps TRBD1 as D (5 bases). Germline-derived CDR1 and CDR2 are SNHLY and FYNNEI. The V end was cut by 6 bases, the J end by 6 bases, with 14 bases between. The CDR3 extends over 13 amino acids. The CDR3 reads CASRYGGWSEAFF. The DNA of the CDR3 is TGTGCCAGCAGATATGGGGGTTGGTCTGAAGCTTTCTTT.

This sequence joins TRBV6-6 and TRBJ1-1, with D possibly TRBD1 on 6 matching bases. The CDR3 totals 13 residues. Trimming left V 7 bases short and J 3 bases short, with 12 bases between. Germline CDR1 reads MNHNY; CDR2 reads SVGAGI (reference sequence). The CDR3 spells CASKAYRDTEAFF. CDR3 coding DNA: TGTGCCAGCAAGGCCTACAGGGACACTGAAGCTTTCTTT.

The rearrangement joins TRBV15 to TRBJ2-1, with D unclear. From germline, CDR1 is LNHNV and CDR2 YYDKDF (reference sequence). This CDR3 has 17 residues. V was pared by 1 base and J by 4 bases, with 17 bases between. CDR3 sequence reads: CATSRGPGGPPYNEQFF. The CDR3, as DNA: TGTGCCACCAGCAGAGGCCCCGGCGGTCCGCCATACAATGAGCAGTTCTTC.